A selection of T cell receptor beta chains follows, all from one sample in a study of blood T cell repertoires in COVID-19. Clones were sequenced by immunoSEQ multiplex PCR, and TCRdb holds only the in-frame ones, with some missing. The table records some 250,000 clones, 88% of them present only once. The specimen was peripheral blood. These receptors all come from a woman in her forties who had recovered from COVID-19. Each CDR3 is given without its conserved first and last residue. The size of a clone is reported for some rows only, either as once, few or many, or as a class for expanded clones.

clone_size: .; j_call: TRBJ1-1; v_call: TRBV11-3; cdr3_aa: ASSPDRGGTEAF
clone_size: few; j_call: TRBJ2-1; v_call: TRBV6-6; cdr3_aa: ASSHQRTSGVYNEQF
clone_size: .; j_call: TRBJ2-2; v_call: TRBV28; cdr3_aa: ASSLPAGGGGELF
clone_size: .; j_call: TRBJ1-5; v_call: TRBV2; cdr3_aa: ASSERLRNQPQH
clone_size: .; j_call: TRBJ2-1; v_call: TRBV7-2; cdr3_aa: AIGWEGPNEQF
clone_size: .; j_call: TRBJ1-2; v_call: TRBV5-4; cdr3_aa: ASSQQGALRGGYT
clone_size: .; j_call: TRBJ2-7; v_call: TRBV5-4; cdr3_aa: ASSHPSGLAGGRDEQY
clone_size: .; j_call: TRBJ1-4; v_call: TRBV21-1; cdr3_aa: ASSKFPGGTNEKLF
clone_size: .; j_call: TRBJ2-3; v_call: TRBV5-1; cdr3_aa: ASSLGLAGGTSTDTQY
clone_size: .; j_call: TRBJ2-3; v_call: TRBV30; cdr3_aa: ARTGGVTDTQY
clone_size: .; j_call: TRBJ2-1; v_call: TRBV4-2; cdr3_aa: ASSHAENRPYNEQF
clone_size: once; j_call: TRBJ2-1; v_call: TRBV15; cdr3_aa: ATSRERRLAGVNEQF
clone_size: .; j_call: TRBJ2-5; v_call: TRBV10-2; cdr3_aa: ASGRSVQETQY
clone_size: .; j_call: TRBJ1-2; v_call: TRBV10-3; cdr3_aa: AISGGTVYNYGYT
clone_size: .; j_call: TRBJ2-7; v_call: TRBV7-2; cdr3_aa: ASSPRGGQGAVEQY
clone_size: .; j_call: TRBJ1-1; v_call: TRBV18; cdr3_aa: ASSPGLGDTEAF
clone_size: .; j_call: TRBJ2-3; v_call: TRBV19; cdr3_aa: ASSIGTPDTQY
clone_size: .; j_call: TRBJ1-5; v_call: TRBV30; cdr3_aa: AWSVLEGNQPQH
clone_size: .; j_call: TRBJ1-2; v_call: TRBV5-6; cdr3_aa: ASRPDRVGGYT
clone_size: few; j_call: TRBJ2-5; v_call: TRBV30; cdr3_aa: AWSVRETQY
clone_size: .; j_call: TRBJ2-2; v_call: TRBV4-1; cdr3_aa: ASSQGGVGTGELF
clone_size: .; j_call: TRBJ2-1; v_call: TRBV27; cdr3_aa: ASSLYQGVGYNEQF
clone_size: .; j_call: TRBJ2-5; v_call: TRBV7-9; cdr3_aa: ASGLQETQY
clone_size: .; j_call: TRBJ2-3; v_call: TRBV9; cdr3_aa: ASSVGPGGGDTQY
clone_size: .; j_call: TRBJ2-7; v_call: TRBV4-1; cdr3_aa: ASSHLPSAYSYEQY
clone_size: .; j_call: TRBJ2-3; v_call: TRBV7-9; cdr3_aa: ASSSQGLAPLGVEQY
clone_size: few; j_call: TRBJ2-1; v_call: TRBV7-2; cdr3_aa: ASSPDVGGYNEQF
clone_size: .; j_call: TRBJ1-5; v_call: TRBV12-3/TRBV12-4; cdr3_aa: ASSRESNQPQH
clone_size: few; j_call: TRBJ1-1; v_call: TRBV6-5; cdr3_aa: ASSYSNRAGTEAF
clone_size: .; j_call: TRBJ1-1; v_call: TRBV18; cdr3_aa: ASSPPGDTEAF
clone_size: few; j_call: TRBJ1-2; v_call: TRBV5-4; cdr3_aa: ASSPDSQRRGYT
clone_size: .; j_call: TRBJ2-7; v_call: TRBV6-5; cdr3_aa: ASSYSAGGSYEQY
clone_size: few; j_call: TRBJ1-5; v_call: TRBV30; cdr3_aa: AWSPRTGVGNQPQH
clone_size: .; j_call: TRBJ2-3; v_call: TRBV18; cdr3_aa: ASSVTLDRLTDTQY
clone_size: .; j_call: TRBJ2-7; v_call: TRBV5-4; cdr3_aa: ASSLGGLGYEQY
clone_size: .; j_call: TRBJ1-5; v_call: TRBV12-1; cdr3_aa: ASSSRDRKTRRNQPQH
clone_size: .; j_call: TRBJ2-5; v_call: TRBV6-2/TRBV6-3; cdr3_aa: ASSYTLAGGQETQY